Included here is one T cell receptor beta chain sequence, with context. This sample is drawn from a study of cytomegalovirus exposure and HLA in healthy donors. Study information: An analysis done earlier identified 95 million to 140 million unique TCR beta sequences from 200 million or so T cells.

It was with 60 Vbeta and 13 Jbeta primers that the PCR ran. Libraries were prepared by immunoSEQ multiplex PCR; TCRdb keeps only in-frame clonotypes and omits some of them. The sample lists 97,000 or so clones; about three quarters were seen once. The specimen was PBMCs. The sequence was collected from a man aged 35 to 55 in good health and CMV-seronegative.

CDR3 nucleotide sequence: TGTGCCAGCTCACCATTGCGCATCCCGAACACTGAAGCTTTCTTT. The encoded protein is CASSPLRIPNTEAFF. The chain couples TRBV18 to TRBJ1-1; no clear D gene. Germline V lookup: CDR1 KGHSH, CDR2 LQKENI. This CDR3 has 15 amino acids. V was shortened by 2 bases and J by 1 base, with 11 bases between the two germline ends.